The clone carrying this TCR beta chain was picked up a small number of times. Time point specified: patch test 1, 2 weeks after DPC sensitization. Treatment here: therapeutic diphenylcyclopropenone sensitization with weekly scalp DPC. The starting material, unfractionated whole blood, was used for total RNA extraction. TCRdb processed the RACE reads anew with MiXCR; each CDR3 protein has one entry. Of 80,000 to 95,000 distinct CDR3 sequences in the sample, over 8.5% are singletons; the top ten hold approximately 4.4%. These data originate in a study of human T cells and chemical hapten exposure. The CDR3 spans 17 residues. Germline V gene lookup returns CDR1 MNHNY and CDR2 SVGAGI (reference sequence). Germline trimming cut 5 bases from V and 0 bases from J; bases unmatched to any gene: 8.

The sequence derives from a woman between 50 and 59 years old with alopecia areata. Some clones in this sample may be carry-over from other donors' samples. The V gene is TRBV6-6, the J gene TRBJ2-1; 9 nucleotides line up with TRBD2. Sequencing was performed on whole blood, taken in connection with sensitization to the hapten diphenylcyclopropenone (DPC). For the CDR3, the DNA is TGTGCCAGCAGTCCTCGACTAGCGGAGAGCTCCTACAATGAGCAGTTCTTC. Its translation: CASSPRLAESSYNEQFF.